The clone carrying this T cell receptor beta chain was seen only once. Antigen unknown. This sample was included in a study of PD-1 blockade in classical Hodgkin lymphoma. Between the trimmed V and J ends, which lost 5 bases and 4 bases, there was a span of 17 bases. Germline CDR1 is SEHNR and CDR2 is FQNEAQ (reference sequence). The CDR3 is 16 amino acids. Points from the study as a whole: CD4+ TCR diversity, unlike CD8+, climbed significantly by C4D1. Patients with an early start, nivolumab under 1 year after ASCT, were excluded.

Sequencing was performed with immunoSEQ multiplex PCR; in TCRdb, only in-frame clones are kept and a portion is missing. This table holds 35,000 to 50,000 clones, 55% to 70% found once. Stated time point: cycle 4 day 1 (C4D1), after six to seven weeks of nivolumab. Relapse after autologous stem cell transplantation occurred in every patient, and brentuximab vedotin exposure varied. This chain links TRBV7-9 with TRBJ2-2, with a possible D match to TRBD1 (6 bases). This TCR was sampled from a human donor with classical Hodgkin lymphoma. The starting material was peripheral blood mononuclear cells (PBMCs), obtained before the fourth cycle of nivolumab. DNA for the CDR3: TGTGCCAGCAGCCGAGACCCACAGGGAACCACCGGGGAGCTGTTTTTT. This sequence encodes CASSRDPQGTTGELFF.